The 32 T cell receptor beta chains below come from one sample, sequenced in a study of CDR3 diversity in severe acne. TCRdb recomputed calls from the PCR reads with MiXCR, one row per CDR3 protein. The repertoire includes roughly 79,000 distinct CDR3 sequences, approximately 49% of them detected once, and 11% sits in the top ten. Material: blood. The source of these receptors is a male donor with severe acne vulgaris.

The rearrangement uses TRBV30 and TRBJ2-7; 7 bases are shared with TRBD1. V lost 1 base to trimming and J lost 6 bases; unmatched junction nucleotides: 6. The CDR3 is 13 residues long. The V gene's germline CDR1 is GTSNPN and CDR2 SVGIG (reference sequence). The DNA of the CDR3 is TGTGCCTGGAGTGACAGGGGTATGCTCGAGCAGTACTTC. Protein product: CAWSDRGMLEQYF.

This clonotype was detected ten times or more. The V and J genes are TRBV5-1 and TRBJ2-2; tentatively, D is TRBD2 (6 bases). With 0 bases removed from V and 1 base from J, the gap between germline ends came to 13 bases. The germline V gene encodes CDR1 SGHRS and CDR2 YFSETQ. This CDR3 spans 17 amino acids. The CDR3 spells CASSLDPGSRNTGELFF. The CDR3 DNA follows: TGCGCCAGCAGCTTGGACCCCGGGAGCCGGAACACCGGGGAGCTGTTTTTT.

This sequence joins TRBV29-1 and TRBJ2-7; D unresolved. CDR1 and CDR2 from the germline V gene are SQVTM and ANQGSEA. V was clipped by 2 bases and J by 2 bases, with 7 bases between them. The CDR3 length is 12 residues. CDR3 amino acids: CSVESTPYEQYF. The DNA for the CDR3 is TGCAGCGTTGAAAGTACCCCCTACGAGCAGTACTTC.

The chain has TRBV7-9 and TRBJ2-1; 11 bases fit TRBD2. From germline, CDR1 is SEHNR and CDR2 FQNEAQ (reference sequence). The CDR3 is 17 residues long. Trimming removed 5 bases from V and 9 bases from J; junction bases left unmatched: 15. The CDR3 sequence is CASSTLAGVGDRSEQFF. DNA of the CDR3: TGTGCCAGCAGCACACTAGCGGGAGTCGGGGACCGTAGTGAGCAGTTCTTC.

This clonotype has only a few counts. The chain employs TRBV20-1 and TRBJ2-7; TRBD2 aligns across 9 bases. The CDR3 has 17 amino acids. Germline V lookup: CDR1 DFQATT, CDR2 SNEGSKA (reference sequence). The J segment lost 3 bases and the V segment lost 6 bases, leaving 18 bases of the junction unmatched. The CDR3 DNA reads as TGCAGTGCCACACCCGATAGCGGGAGTGTGGGGGGCTACGAGCAGTACTTC. Amino acids: CSATPDSGSVGGYEQYF.

This clonotype is deemed medium-sized. The chain recombines TRBV7-9 with TRBJ2-2, with D hard to call. This CDR3 region has 15 residues. V was trimmed by 3 bases and J by 0 bases, leaving 8 bases between them. CDR1 and CDR2 (germline): SEHNR, FQNEAQ (reference sequence). The CDR3 reads CASSFGGTNTGELFF. CDR3 coding DNA: TGTGCCAGCAGCTTTGGCGGCACGAACACCGGGGAGCTGTTTTTT.

Sample share makes this clonotype medium-sized. V gene TRBV10-3 combines with J gene TRBJ1-2; possible D gene TRBD1, 6 bases. CDR1 and CDR2 (germline): ENHRY, SYGVKD. The CDR3 consists of 13 residues. With 9 bases removed from V and 6 bases from J, the gap between germline ends came to 17 bases. CDR3 in amino acids: CAIRGTRSNGYTF. CDR3 DNA: TGTGCCATAAGGGGGACGCGCTCCAATGGCTACACCTTC.

This clonotype was observed at least ten times. CDR3 region: CAISNPRRDRDTQYF. Written as DNA, the CDR3 is TGTGCCATCAGCAACCCCAGGCGGGATAGAGATACGCAGTATTTT. The J gene is TRBJ2-3, the V gene TRBV10-3; TRBD2 might be the D (6 bases). The CDR3 runs to 15 residues. Germline loops: CDR1 ENHRY, CDR2 SYGVKD. Trimming removed 6 bases from V and 5 bases from J, with 18 bases in between.

This chain connects TRBV9 to TRBJ1-1, with TRBD1 identical over 7 bases. The trim removed 7 bases at V and 0 bases at J, leaving 3 bases unmatched. The CDR3 has 13 amino acids. Per germline, CDR1 SGDLS and CDR2 YYNGEE. The CDR3 reads CASSGGLNTEAFF. CDR3 DNA: TGTGCCAGCTCAGGGGGGTTGAACACTGAAGCTTTCTTT.

CDR3 protein: CASSLAGSYEQYF. Written as DNA, the CDR3 is TGTGCCAGCAGCTTAGCGGGGTCCTACGAGCAGTACTTC. The gene calls are TRBV7-2 and TRBJ2-7; D is unclear. The length of the CDR3 is 13 residues. Germline loops: CDR1 SGHTA, CDR2 FQGNSA. V lost 0 bases and J 1 base, leaving 4 bases between the germline ends.

V is TRBV19 and J is TRBJ1-5, with unresolved D. The CDR3 is 17 residues long. The V gene's germline CDR1 is LNHDA and CDR2 SQIVND (reference sequence). Deletions cut 6 bases from V and 2 bases from J, with 20 bases between. CDR3 nucleotide sequence: TGTGCCAGTAGCCCCAGACGGGAAAGTGGGGGCAATCAGCCCCAGCATTTT. As protein: CASSPRRESGGNQPQHF.

On this clonotype: This clone may be a read error of a much larger clone one base away. The rearrangement links TRBV20-1 to TRBJ2-7; 7 bases match TRBD2. Unmatched junction bases numbered 1, after V lost 2 bases and J lost 0 bases. The germline CDR1 and CDR2 sequences are DFQATT and SNEGSKA (reference sequence). CDR3 size: 13 residues. This CDR3 reads CSARLADSYEQYF. The CDR3 region has the DNA TGCAGTGCTAGACTAGCGGACTCCTACGAGCAGTACTTC.

Many counts were recorded for this clonotype. The V call is TRBV15, the J call TRBJ2-2; 8 nucleotides agree with TRBD1. The CDR3 covers 17 residues. The V gene's germline CDR1 is LNHNV and CDR2 YYDKDF (reference sequence). J gave up 6 bases and V 0 bases, and 9 bases lay outside the gene matches. DNA of the CDR3: TGTGCCACCAGCAGAGACGTGGCAGGGGGCGCTTCCGGGGAGCTGTTTTTT. Translating gives CATSRDVAGGASGELFF.

The gene calls are TRBV24-1 and TRBJ1-3; 7 bases align to TRBD1. J gave up 2 bases and V 1 base, and 7 bases lay outside the gene matches. Germline values: CDR1 KGHDR, CDR2 SFDVKD. This CDR3 is built from 17 residues. DNA of the CDR3: TGTGCCACCAGTGATTTTTTGGGGACAGACCCTGGAAACACCATATATTTT. As protein: CATSDFLGTDPGNTIYF.

The rearrangement joins TRBV7-2 to TRBJ1-5; 7 bases are a match to TRBD1. The CDR3 is 14 amino acids. J lost 4 bases, V lost 3 bases, and 3 bases had no gene match. CDR1 is SGHTA and CDR2 is FQGNSA in the germline V gene. CDR3 nucleotide sequence: TGTGCCAGCAGCTTCTACAGGGGAAATCAGCCCCAGCATTTT. Translating gives CASSFYRGNQPQHF.

V gene TRBV7-9 combines with J gene TRBJ2-5; no clear D. CDR1 is SEHNR, CDR2 FQNEAQ, per germline (reference sequence). The CDR3 is 15 residues long. V lost 2 bases and J lost 1, with 11 bases in between. The CDR3 region is CASSLSVQPQETQYF. CDR3 coding DNA: TGTGCCAGCAGCTTAAGCGTTCAGCCCCAAGAGACCCAGTACTTC.

Notes on this clonotype: A read error is possible here, since a much larger clone lies one base away. The chain combines TRBV5-6 with TRBJ2-7; 9 bases align to TRBD1. There are 14 residues in the CDR3. Germline V gene sequence: CDR1 SGHDT, CDR2 YYEEEE. The V and J ends lost 4 bases and 3 bases, in that order; junction bases with no gene match: 5. CDR3 sequence reads: CASSQMTGGYEQYF. CDR3 DNA sequence: TGTGCCAGCAGCCAGATGACAGGGGGCTACGAGCAGTACTTC.

The rearrangement links TRBV6-2 or TRBV6-3 to TRBJ1-6, with no clear D. V shed 6 bases and J shed 14 bases, with 11 bases lying between them. From germline, CDR1 is MNHEY and CDR2 SVGEGT. The CDR3 runs to 11 residues. The CDR3: CASSSPMALHF. For the CDR3, the DNA is TGTGCCAGCAGCTCTCCAATGGCCCTCCACTTT.

This clonotype was seen repeatedly, ten times or more. V and J are TRBV15 and TRBJ1-4, with 9 bases identical to TRBD1. Trimming at V came to 5 bases and at J to 8 bases, leaving 6 bases not matched to a gene. The CDR3 sequence is 14 residues long. From germline, CDR1 is LNHNV and CDR2 YYDKDF (reference sequence). CDR3 coding DNA: TGTGCCACCAGCGTCCGACAGGGGGAGGAAAAACTGTTTTTT. It yields the protein CATSVRQGEEKLFF.

As concerns this clonotype: This may come from a read error, since a much larger clone is one base off. V usage is TRBV7-9 and J usage is TRBJ2-7; no definite D call. This CDR3 has 12 amino acids. The V and J ends lost 1 base and 6 bases respectively, with 7 bases between them. In germline, CDR1 is SEHNR, CDR2 FQNEAQ (reference sequence). This CDR3 reads CASSLGSGEQYF. The CDR3 DNA follows: TGTGCCAGCAGCTTAGGATCTGGCGAGCAGTACTTC.

This clonotype occurred many times. The V and J genes are TRBV6-6 and TRBJ1-2, with D unresolved. Germline V lookup: CDR1 MNHNY, CDR2 SVGAGI (reference sequence). The CDR3 spans 14 residues. With 5 bases removed from V and 2 bases from J, the gap between germline ends came to 12 bases. CDR3 amino acids: CASSDAGGNYGYTF. The CDR3 nucleotides read TGTGCCAGCAGTGATGCAGGAGGGAACTATGGCTACACCTTC.

There are many counts of this clonotype. This chain connects TRBV20-1 to TRBJ2-1; TRBD2 aligns across 7 bases. V lost 3 bases, J lost 14 bases, and 10 bases stayed unmatched. The germline CDR1 and CDR2 sequences are DFQATT and SNEGSKA (reference sequence). This CDR3 has 12 residues. CDR3 sequence (DNA): TGCAGTGCTAGGGACCCGGCGCTAGCGGAGTTCTTC. Amino acid sequence: CSARDPALAEFF.

The rearrangement uses TRBV25-1 and TRBJ2-6; D not certain. The CDR3 totals 15 residues. CDR1 and CDR2 from the germline V gene are MGHDK and SYGVNS. Trimming removed 8 bases at V and 0 bases at J, with 11 bases between. The CDR3 sequence: CASVDTASGANVLTF. As DNA, the CDR3 is TGTGCCAGCGTCGACACAGCCTCTGGGGCCAACGTCCTGACTTTC.

J is TRBJ2-2 and V is TRBV19; perhaps TRBD2 as D (6 bases). V was cut by 8 bases and J by 4 bases, with 11 bases left in between. The germline CDR1 and CDR2 sequences are LNHDA and SQIVND (reference sequence). The CDR3 consists of 13 residues. The CDR3 DNA is TGTGCCAGTTCGGAGGGTTTCACCGGGGAGCTGTTTTTT. This gives the protein CASSEGFTGELFF.

There are many counts of this clonotype. The J gene is TRBJ1-2, the V gene TRBV30; D may be TRBD1 (6 bases). This CDR3 region has 15 residues. Per the germline V gene, CDR1 is GTSNPN and CDR2 is SVGIG (reference sequence). V shed 0 bases and J shed 1 base, with 12 bases lying between them. The CDR3 region has the DNA TGTGCCTGGAGTGTAAGAGGGGGTAATAACTATGGCTACACCTTC. Amino acid sequence: CAWSVRGGNNYGYTF.

Only one count was recorded for this clonotype. The chain is built from TRBV20-1 and TRBJ2-7, with 7 bases fitting TRBD2. This CDR3 spans 13 amino acids. Germline V CDR1 and CDR2: DFQATT, SNEGSKA (reference sequence). Germline trimming cut 0 bases from V and 6 bases from J; bases unmatched to any gene: 5. CDR3 region: CSARDATSTEQYF. The CDR3 DNA is TGCAGTGCTAGAGATGCGACTAGCACCGAGCAGTACTTC.

J is TRBJ2-1 and V is TRBV20-1; TRBD1 agrees at 10 bases. V lost 2 bases to trimming and J lost 4 bases; unmatched junction nucleotides: 8. The CDR3 sequence is 16 residues long. The germline V gene has CDR1 DFQATT and CDR2 SNEGSKA (reference sequence). The CDR3 DNA follows: TGCAGTGCTAGACGCCGGGACAGGGGCCCATACAATGAGCAGTTCTTC. It encodes CSARRRDRGPYNEQFF.

This clonotype was seen at least ten times. The chain has TRBV15 and TRBJ1-1; D unclear. The ends were cut back, 1 base at V and 7 bases at J, with 13 bases in the middle. The CDR3 totals 14 residues. The germline V gene encodes CDR1 LNHNV and CDR2 YYDKDF (reference sequence). CDR3 nucleotides: TGTGCCACCAGCAGAGTTGAGTCCCTCGGTGAAGCTTTCTTT. It codes for CATSRVESLGEAFF.

This chain links TRBV10-2 with TRBJ2-3; unclear D gene. Germline V gene sequence: CDR1 WSHSY, CDR2 SAAADI. The germline V and J ends were trimmed by 7 bases and 4 bases, with 15 bases remaining between them. The CDR3 covers 14 residues. As DNA, the CDR3 is TGCGCCAGCACCCCGTCTGGTGGGGCAGATACGCAGTATTTT. Protein product: CASTPSGGADTQYF.

The chain combines TRBV20-1 with TRBJ2-1; D ambiguous. CDR3 size: 14 residues. Per germline, CDR1 DFQATT and CDR2 SNEGSKA (reference sequence). CDR3 sequence (DNA): TGCAGCTTAGACCCCCAGCGTCCGTACAATGAGCAGTTCTTC. This encodes CSLDPQRPYNEQFF.

This chain joins TRBV6-2 or TRBV6-3 and TRBJ1-5, with 7 bases matching TRBD1. CDR3 length: 20 residues. Germline assignment: CDR1 MNHEY and CDR2 SVGEGT. The V and J ends lost 2 bases and 0 bases, in that order; junction bases with no gene match: 16. Here the CDR3 DNA reads TGTGCCAGCAGTTACCTAGGGGACAGTAAGGCAAGCTATAGCAATCAGCCCCAGCATTTT. Protein product: CASSYLGDSKASYSNQPQHF.

V gene TRBV6-2 or TRBV6-3 combines with J gene TRBJ2-7, with 7 bases fitting TRBD2. Per the germline V gene, CDR1 is MNHEY and CDR2 is SVGEGT. V dropped 7 bases and J dropped 0; count of bases not matched to a gene: 12. The CDR3 runs 16 residues. CDR3 nucleotides: TGTGCCAGCACCCCCGTGGGCGGGAGTTACTCCTACGAGCAGTACTTC. This encodes CASTPVGGSYSYEQYF.